One and the same sample provided the 18 T cell receptor beta chains below, sequenced in a study of control samples from healthy donors and cancer patients. Sequencing was performed with immunoSEQ multiplex PCR; in TCRdb, only in-frame clones are kept and a portion is missing. The data contain 120,000 or so clones, about 87% of them seen just once; the ten biggest clones take up 12%. Material for sequencing was blood. The receptor source for this set is a man aged 25 to 45 in good health.

The chain recombines TRBV11-3 with TRBJ2-5; D unresolved. V lost 0 bases and J 6 bases, leaving 11 bases between the germline ends. Germline V gives CDR1 SGHNT, CDR2 YENEEA. The CDR3 loop spans 14 amino acids. For the CDR3, the DNA is TGTGCCAGCAGCTTAGATGGAGTTCTCAAGACCCAGTACTTC. Amino acid sequence: CASSLDGVLKTQYF.

V and J are TRBV30 and TRBJ1-1, with D unresolved. The CDR3 runs to 13 residues. Trimming stripped 2 bases from V and 2 bases from J, with 9 bases between. Germline V CDR1 and CDR2: GTSNPN, SVGIG (reference sequence). CDR3 in amino acids: CAWSRAFNTEAFF. In DNA form, the CDR3 reads TGTGCCTGGAGTCGGGCCTTTAACACTGAAGCTTTCTTT.

The V gene is TRBV10-3, the J gene TRBJ1-1, with D possibly being TRBD1 (5 bases). Between the trimmed V and J ends, which lost 10 bases and 2 bases, there was a span of 20 bases. The CDR3 has 15 amino acids. Germline CDR1 and CDR2: ENHRY and SYGVKD. Here the CDR3 DNA reads TGTGCCACCCACCAGAGGGGTCTGAGAAACACTGAAGCTTTCTTT. This codes for CATHQRGLRNTEAFF.

The V call is TRBV19, the J call TRBJ2-3, with 7 positions matching TRBD1. Germline V gene lookup returns CDR1 LNHDA and CDR2 SQIVND (reference sequence). This CDR3 is 15 amino acids long. V lost 7 bases, J lost 8 bases, and 15 bases stayed unmatched. CDR3 DNA: TGTGCCAGTACTCTCCGGGACAGTCCCTCGGCTACGCAGTATTTT. This gives the protein CASTLRDSPSATQYF.

The CDR3 DNA follows: TGTGCCAGCAGGGGGGGCCAGTCGGTGGGCAATGAGCAGTTCTTC. Residues: CASRGGQSVGNEQFF. This chain uses TRBV2 with TRBJ2-1; D tentatively reads TRBD1 or TRBD2 (6 bases each). Trimming removed 6 bases from V and 6 bases from J, with 18 bases in between. The germline gives CDR1 SNHLY, CDR2 FYNNEI. The CDR3 is 15 residues long. The full variable domain, completed using reference TRBV2 and TRBJ2-1, is EPEVTQTPSHQVTQMGQEVILRCVPISNHLYFYWYRQILGQKVEFLVSFYNNEISEKSEIFDDQFSVERPDGSNFTLKIRSTKLEDSAMYFCASRGGQSVGNEQFFGPGTRLTVL.

The CDR3 loop is CASRQGLNTEAFF. The DNA of the CDR3 is TGTGCCAGTAGACAGGGGTTGAACACTGAAGCTTTCTTT. V and J are TRBV19 and TRBJ1-1, with TRBD1 identical over 7 bases. V lost 6 bases and J lost 0; bases outside the gene matches: 1. The length of the CDR3 is 13 residues. Per germline, CDR1 LNHDA and CDR2 SQIVND (reference sequence). The variable domain in full, completed from reference TRBV19 and TRBJ1-1, reads DGGITQSPKYLFRKEGQNVTLSCEQNLNHDAMYWYRQDPGQGLRLIYYSQIVNDFQKGDIAEGYSVSREKKESFPLTVTSAQKNPTAFYLCASRQGLNTEAFFGQGTRLTVV.

The chain joins TRBV2 to TRBJ1-4; D is unresolved. The V end was cut by 7 bases, the J end by 1 base, with 10 bases between. Germline values: CDR1 SNHLY, CDR2 FYNNEI. CDR3 length equals 14 residues. The CDR3 DNA sequence: TGTGCCAGCAACTTAATGGGAACTAATGAAAAACTGTTTTTT. Amino acids: CASNLMGTNEKLFF.

This rearrangement joins TRBV28 to TRBJ2-2; D may be TRBD2 (5 bases). V was shortened by 8 bases and J by 6 bases, with 19 bases between the two germline ends. The CDR3 totals 15 residues. CDR1 is MDHEN, CDR2 SYDVKM, per germline. The CDR3 here is CASSLAVSAAGELFF. Written as DNA, the CDR3 is TGTGCCAGCTCCCTTGCGGTTAGCGCGGCCGGGGAGCTGTTTTTT.

V and J are TRBV30 and TRBJ1-2; the D is unclear. Per the germline V gene, CDR1 is GTSNPN and CDR2 is SVGIG (reference sequence). The CDR3 spans 12 residues. V was cut by 2 bases and J by 8 bases, with 12 bases left in between. This chain's CDR3 is CAWSRTEEGYTF. The CDR3 bases are TGTGCCTGGAGTCGGACTGAGGAGGGCTACACCTTC.

This chain links TRBV2 with TRBJ2-1; 9 bases match TRBD1. Losses at the gene ends were 7 bases for V and 0 bases for J; bases not matched to a gene: 1. This CDR3 spans 14 amino acids. Per germline, CDR1 SNHLY and CDR2 FYNNEI. CDR3 sequence reads: CASKDRGSYNEQFF. CDR3 bases: TGTGCCAGCAAGGACAGGGGCTCCTACAATGAGCAGTTCTTC.

This chain joins TRBV5-1 and TRBJ2-2; TRBD1 matches 9 bases. Germline CDR1 is SGHRS and CDR2 is YFSETQ. There are 15 residues in the CDR3. With V trimmed by 0 bases and J by 7 bases, 4 bases remained unmatched. CDR3 nucleotide sequence: TGCGCCAGCAGCTTGGACAGGGGGCTTAGCGGGGAGCTGTTTTTT. This codes for CASSLDRGLSGELFF.

The chain is built from TRBV19 and TRBJ1-6; D ambiguous. The germline V gene encodes CDR1 LNHDA and CDR2 SQIVND (reference sequence). The CDR3 sequence is 14 residues long. V lost 6 bases to trimming and J lost 7 bases, with 13 bases between them. The CDR3, as DNA: TGTGCCAGTAGCCTATCTGCTGGGAATTCACCCCTCCACTTT. Translating it yields CASSLSAGNSPLHF.

The rearrangement links TRBV15 to TRBJ1-4, with 7 bases fitting TRBD1. With V trimmed by 7 bases and J by 6 bases, 5 bases remained unmatched. The CDR3 runs to 13 residues. The V gene's germline CDR1 is LNHNV and CDR2 YYDKDF (reference sequence). CDR3 nucleotide sequence: TGTGCCACCAACCCCGGGACAGATGAAAAACTGTTTTTT. It yields the protein CATNPGTDEKLFF.

This chain uses TRBV5-1 with TRBJ2-5; D may be TRBD1 (5 bases). Per the germline V gene, CDR1 is SGHRS and CDR2 is YFSETQ. Between the trimmed V and J ends, which lost 3 bases and 7 bases, there was a span of 16 bases. The CDR3 spans 14 residues. This chain's CDR3 is CASSSRQGTRTQYF. The CDR3, as DNA: TGCGCCAGCAGCTCCAGGCAGGGAACGCGGACCCAGTACTTC.

Turning to this clone: The CDR3 does not close with the conserved phenylalanine or tryptophan, likely indicating a read error. It is unclear where the CDR3 begins or ends on the DNA, so no DNA is shown, and the CDR3 is as TCRdb lists it. The chain joins TRBV9 to TRBJ1-2. The CDR3 numbers 9 amino acids, ends counted. Per the germline V gene, CDR1 is SGDLS and CDR2 is YYNGEE. The CDR3 sequence: CASSSRGPL.

A word on this clone: This sample includes further DNA sequences coding for the same CDR3. The chain carries TRBV3-1 (or the pseudogene TRBV3-2) and TRBJ1-1; no definite D call. This CDR3 has 13 residues. Germline-derived CDR1 and CDR2 are LGHDT and YNNKEL (reference sequence). Trimming took off 1 base at V and 6 bases at J, with 9 bases between the two ends. The CDR3 loop is CASSQVGGAEAFF. As DNA, the CDR3 is TGTGCCAGCAGCCAAGTAGGAGGCGCTGAAGCTTTCTTT.

The CDR3 protein is CSVSGVSKKEKLFF. DNA for the CDR3: TGCAGCGTATCCGGCGTGAGTAAAAAGGAGAAACTGTTTTTT. V and J are TRBV29-1 and TRBJ1-4; D unresolved. The CDR3 length is 14 residues. V dropped 6 bases and J dropped 11 bases, with 22 bases sitting between them. CDR1 is SQVTM and CDR2 is ANQGSEA in the germline V gene.

The rearrangement links TRBV12-3 or TRBV12-4 to TRBJ2-7; no reliable D call. The V gene lost 3 bases and the J gene lost 3 bases, with 9 bases spanning the gap. This CDR3 has 13 residues. CDR3 region: CASSFKDNYEQYF. CDR3 nucleotides: TGTGCCAGCAGTTTTAAAGACAACTACGAGCAGTACTTC.